The 23 T cell receptor beta chains below were found in one sample sequenced in a study of PD-L1 blockade in urothelial cancer (dated by TCRdb to about 2017). Libraries were made using the immunoSEQ multiplex PCR assay. This immuneACCESS table, as held by TCRdb, lists in-frame sequences with V and J called but not all clones. Of the missing ones, under half trace to an unresolved V gene in checked studies; the others have no known cause. This sample is represented by around 79,000 clones; around four fifths of them were singletons. The ten largest clones represent roughly 7.3% of the sample. The time point label for this specimen denotes: pretreatment peripheral blood. Material: PBMCs, obtained around atezolizumab (anti-PD-L1) treatment. The receptors come from a man aged 35 to 55 with urothelial cancer.

This clone came up once. The chain recombines TRBV11-3 with TRBJ2-2; TRBD2 is a possible D gene (5 bases). V dropped 0 bases and J dropped 5 bases, with 10 bases sitting between them. Germline CDR1 reads SGHNT; CDR2 reads YENEEA. This CDR3 contains 15 residues. The CDR3 is CASSLELRGTGELFF. The CDR3 DNA is TGTGCCAGCAGCTTAGAACTGAGAGGGACCGGGGAGCTGTTTTTT.

The chain is built from TRBV28 and TRBJ2-7; D not resolved. The V end lost 6 bases, the J end lost 5 bases, and 14 bases lay between the germline ends. CDR3 length equals 13 residues. Germline loops: CDR1 MDHEN, CDR2 SYDVKM. In nucleotides, the CDR3 is TGTGCCAGCAGAAGACTCCCGCTCCACGAGCAGTACTTC. It specifies CASRRLPLHEQYF.

The rearrangement links TRBV28 to TRBJ2-2; 8 bases are shared with TRBD1. The germline V gene has CDR1 MDHEN and CDR2 SYDVKM. Germline trimming cut 2 bases from V and 6 bases from J; bases unmatched to any gene: 5. The CDR3 consists of 15 residues. CDR3 sequence (DNA): TGTGCCAGCAGTTTAGGCGGACAGGGTTCCGGGGAGCTGTTTTTT. Translating it yields CASSLGGQGSGELFF. Looking up the rest from reference TRBV28 and TRBJ2-2 gives the full variable domain: DVKVTQSSRYLVKRTGEKVFLECVQDMDHENMFWYRQDPGLGLRLIYFSYDVKMKEKGDIPEGYSVSREKKERFSLILESASTNQTSMYLCASSLGGQGSGELFFGEGSRLTVL.

This clone occurred a few times. This chain connects TRBV29-1 to TRBJ1-1; D perhaps matches TRBD1 (5 bases). This CDR3 spans 13 amino acids. The germline V and J ends were trimmed by 4 bases and 4 bases, with 13 bases remaining between them. Germline V lookup: CDR1 SQVTM, CDR2 ANQGSEA. This CDR3 reads CSVAHRMGTEAFF. The CDR3 DNA reads as TGCAGCGTTGCCCACAGGATGGGCACTGAAGCTTTCTTT.

The V and J genes are TRBV15 and TRBJ1-2; 10 positions agree with TRBD1. J lost 5 bases, V lost 4 bases, and 4 bases had no gene match. Germline assignment: CDR1 LNHNV and CDR2 YYDKDF (reference sequence). This CDR3 has 14 residues. The CDR3 loop reads CATSKGQGTYGYTF. The CDR3 DNA is TGTGCCACCAGCAAGGGACAGGGGACATATGGCTACACCTTC.

The V and J genes are TRBV28 and TRBJ1-4; a possible D gene is TRBD1 (6 bases). Germline-derived CDR1 and CDR2 are MDHEN and SYDVKM. Trimming cost V 5 bases and J 4 bases, with 11 bases left between them. CDR3 length: 14 amino acids. CDR3 bases: TGTGCCAGCAGTGGGGACACCAATAATGAAAAACTGTTTTTT. It yields the protein CASSGDTNNEKLFF.

This clone came up once. The genes are TRBV9 and TRBJ1-2, with 8 positions matching TRBD1. Per the germline V gene, CDR1 is SGDLS and CDR2 is YYNGEE. This CDR3 region has 15 residues. The ends lost 4 bases at V and 10 bases at J; junction bases unmatched: 15. The CDR3: CASSLGVDRVAIYTF. DNA of the CDR3: TGTGCCAGCAGCTTAGGGGTGGACAGGGTGGCAATCTACACCTTC.

The genes are TRBV28 and TRBJ1-2; 7 nucleotides line up with TRBD1. The trim removed 2 bases at V and 8 bases at J, leaving 11 bases unmatched. Germline CDR1 reads MDHEN; CDR2 reads SYDVKM. The CDR3 extends over 15 amino acids. The CDR3 here is CASSLANRGVEGYTF. The CDR3 DNA reads TGTGCCAGCAGTTTAGCCAACAGGGGAGTCGAGGGCTACACCTTC.

The genes are TRBV28 and TRBJ1-2, with D possibly TRBD1 on 6 matching bases. V lost 1 base and J lost 10, with 16 bases in between. This CDR3 comprises 14 residues. Germline CDR1 reads MDHEN; CDR2 reads SYDVKM. In nucleotides, the CDR3 is TGTGCCAGCAGTTTATCGTTAGGGGGGGATCACTACACCTTC. Translated, it gives CASSLSLGGDHYTF.

The chain uses TRBV5-4 and TRBJ2-7; D possibly corresponds to TRBD1 (6 bases). Germline V lookup: CDR1 SGHNT, CDR2 YYREEE (reference sequence). Trimming removed 0 bases at V and 6 bases at J, with 16 bases between. CDR3 size: 15 residues. CDR3 loop: CASSLGGTLLGEQYF. The CDR3 region has the DNA TGTGCCAGCAGCTTGGGAGGGACACTTCTTGGCGAGCAGTACTTC. The whole variable domain, filled in from reference TRBV5-4 and TRBJ2-7, reads ETGVTQSPTHLIKTRGQQVTLRCSSQSGHNTVSWYQQALGQGPQFIFQYYREEENGRGNFPPRFSGLQFPNYSSELNVNALELDDSALYLCASSLGGTLLGEQYFGPGTRLTVT.

This clone was found a few times. The CDR3 here is CSVDSLNTEAFF. CDR3 DNA: TGCAGCGTGGACAGCTTGAACACTGAAGCTTTCTTT. The chain recombines TRBV29-1 with TRBJ1-1; a weak D match, TRBD1 (6 bases). V was cut by 6 bases and J by 0 bases, with 8 bases left in between. CDR1 is SQVTM, CDR2 ANQGSEA, per germline. The CDR3 runs 12 residues.

The chain has TRBV7-9 and TRBJ1-1; TRBD1 agrees at 7 bases. The CDR3 is 14 amino acids. J gave up 8 bases and V 5 bases, and 11 bases lay outside the gene matches. Germline V lookup: CDR1 SEHNR, CDR2 FQNEAQ (reference sequence). The CDR3 sequence: CASSRSRDSREAFF. In DNA, the CDR3 is TGTGCCAGCAGCCGATCTCGGGACAGCAGAGAAGCTTTCTTT.

The J gene is TRBJ1-2, the V gene TRBV5-4; D not certain. Germline loops: CDR1 SGHNT, CDR2 YYREEE (reference sequence). This CDR3 is built from 13 residues. With 5 bases removed from V and 7 bases from J, the gap between germline ends came to 15 bases. The CDR3 loop is CASRSPTGFGYTF. The CDR3 nucleotides are TGTGCCAGCAGGTCCCCTACGGGGTTTGGCTACACCTTC.

This chain uses TRBV5-1 with TRBJ2-7, with 7 bases matching TRBD1. J lost 2 bases, V lost 1 base, and 6 bases had no gene match. Germline loops: CDR1 SGHRS, CDR2 YFSETQ. The CDR3 length is 15 residues. CDR3 amino acids: CASSLLTGDPYEQYF. In nucleotides, the CDR3 is TGCGCCAGCAGCTTGTTAACAGGGGATCCCTACGAGCAGTACTTC.

This clone is a singleton in its sample. The chain couples TRBV4-2 to TRBJ2-3, with 13 bases matching TRBD2. Trimming cost V 1 base and J 4 bases; bases outside gene matches: 5. Germline CDR1 LGHNA, CDR2 YNFKEQ. CDR3 length equals 17 residues. Here the CDR3 reads CASSQAQLAGGPDTQYF. The CDR3 region has the DNA TGTGCCAGCAGCCAAGCACAACTAGCGGGAGGGCCAGATACGCAGTATTTT.

This chain uses TRBV30 with TRBJ2-1; no clear D gene. CDR1 is GTSNPN, CDR2 SVGIG, per germline (reference sequence). This CDR3 has 11 amino acids. V was shortened by 5 bases and J by 4 bases, with 6 bases between the two germline ends. CDR3 DNA sequence: TGTGCCTGGGTTTTATACAATGAGCAGTTCTTC. As protein: CAWVLYNEQFF.

A few counts support this clone. The rearrangement links TRBV5-1 to TRBJ1-4, with 7 positions matching TRBD1. V shed 4 bases and J 7 bases; nucleotides not matched to a gene: 7. Germline assignment: CDR1 SGHRS and CDR2 YFSETQ. The CDR3 is 14 amino acids. The DNA for the CDR3 is TGCGCCAGCAGCCTTAGGACAGGAGGTGAAAAACTGTTTTTT. This translates into CASSLRTGGEKLFF.

The chain joins TRBV7-9 to TRBJ1-1, with TRBD1 matching 9 bases. The V gene end was trimmed by 8 bases and the J gene end by 0 bases; junction bases not matched to a gene: 19. CDR1 and CDR2 (germline): SEHNR, FQNEAQ (reference sequence). The CDR3 has 19 amino acids. In nucleotides, the CDR3 is TGTGCCAGCCGGGACAGGGAGAATCCCTTGTCTATGGTGAACACTGAAGCTTTCTTT. Amino acids: CASRDRENPLSMVNTEAFF. The whole variable domain, filled in from reference TRBV7-9 and TRBJ1-1, reads DTGVSQNPRHKITKRGQNVTFRCDPISEHNRLYWYRQTLGQGPEFLTYFQNEAQLEKSRLLSDRFSAERPKGSFSTLEIQRTEQGDSAMYLCASRDRENPLSMVNTEAFFGQGTRLTVV.

The CDR3 spells CASSLFGSTYEQYF. The CDR3 region has the DNA TGTGCCAGCAGCTTATTCGGGTCCACCTACGAGCAGTACTTC. The J gene is TRBJ2-7, the V gene TRBV11-2, with no clear D. Trimming left V 2 bases short and J 2 bases short, with 10 bases between. This CDR3 is 14 amino acids long. The germline gives CDR1 SGHAT, CDR2 FQNNGV.

This clone came up once. The chain combines TRBV13 with TRBJ2-1; 9 bases match TRBD2. CDR3 size: 13 residues. With 5 bases clipped from V and 9 bases from J, the junction kept 5 bases outside the gene matches. Germline CDR1 reads PRHDT; CDR2 reads FYEKMQ (reference sequence). The CDR3 DNA reads TGTGCCAGCAGCGGTGGGCGGGAGGGTGAGCAGTTCTTC. Amino acid sequence: CASSGGREGEQFF.

The V gene is TRBV5-1, the J gene TRBJ2-7; 10 bases are a match to TRBD2. This CDR3 has 15 residues. Losses at the gene ends were 4 bases for V and 2 bases for J; bases not matched to a gene: 6. The V gene's germline CDR1 is SGHRS and CDR2 YFSETQ. CDR3 in DNA: TGCGCCAGCAGCCCCCGGACTAGCGGTCCCTACGAGCAGTACTTC. Translated, it gives CASSPRTSGPYEQYF.

J is TRBJ2-1 and V is TRBV5-4, with D perhaps matching TRBD2 (6 bases). The V gene lost 3 bases and the J gene lost 7 bases, with 11 bases spanning the gap. CDR1 and CDR2 from the germline V gene are SGHNT and YYREEE (reference sequence). The CDR3 spans 13 residues. Here the CDR3 reads CASSSGDRNEQFF. DNA of the CDR3: TGTGCCAGCAGCTCGGGGGATAGAAATGAGCAGTTCTTC. Full variable domain (remainder filled in from reference TRBV5-4 and TRBJ2-1): ETGVTQSPTHLIKTRGQQVTLRCSSQSGHNTVSWYQQALGQGPQFIFQYYREEENGRGNFPPRFSGLQFPNYSSELNVNALELDDSALYLCASSSGDRNEQFFGPGTRLTVL.

The V call is TRBV7-2, the J call TRBJ1-2; a weak D match, TRBD1 (5 bases). Germline CDR1 is SGHTA and CDR2 is FQGNSA. With 4 bases removed from V and 8 bases from J, the gap between germline ends came to 14 bases. CDR3 length: 13 amino acids. CDR3 bases: TGTGCCAGCAGCTCCGCGACAGTGGTCGGCTACACCTTC. Protein sequence: CASSSATVVGYTF.